These 8 T cell receptor beta chains were all obtained from the same sample, sequenced in a study of shared clonotypes between healthy human individuals. TCRdb keeps only in-frame clones here, not all; method: immunoSEQ multiplex PCR. The sample has 1.4 million or so clones, 98% seen once. Material: naive CD4+ T cells sorted from blood. Subset reported: CD45RA+ positively selected. These receptors all come from a man aged 25 to 40 in good health.

A remark on this clone: Other DNA sequences in the sample encode the same CDR3. The gene calls are TRBV10-3 and TRBJ1-4; D remains unclear. The CDR3 is made up of 12 amino acids. The V gene's germline CDR1 is ENHRY and CDR2 SYGVKD. The V end lost 2 bases, the J end lost 8 bases, and 6 bases lay between the germline ends. The CDR3 loop is CAISEEGEKLFF. As DNA, the CDR3 is TGTGCCATCAGTGAGGAGGGAGAAAAACTGTTTTTT.

This chain joins TRBV29-1 and TRBJ2-3; 11 bases align to TRBD2. Per the germline V gene, CDR1 is SQVTM and CDR2 is ANQGSEA. The J segment lost 3 bases and the V segment lost 4 bases, leaving 3 bases of the junction unmatched. The CDR3 has 14 residues. The chain's CDR3 is CSVGLAGGTDTQYF. CDR3 nucleotides: TGCAGCGTTGGGCTAGCGGGAGGAACAGATACGCAGTATTTT.

This clone was seen only once. This chain links TRBV7-9 with TRBJ2-1; 7 bases are shared with TRBD2. J gave up 8 bases and V 6 bases, and 13 bases lay outside the gene matches. From germline, CDR1 is SEHNR and CDR2 FQNEAQ (reference sequence). CDR3 length equals 15 residues. CDR3 loop: CASSFRLAVGHEQFF. CDR3 nucleotides: TGTGCCAGCAGTTTTAGACTAGCCGTTGGCCATGAGCAGTTCTTC.

The genes are TRBV29-1 and TRBJ2-1, with D tentatively TRBD1 (6 bases). Germline values: CDR1 SQVTM, CDR2 ANQGSEA. CDR3 length equals 14 residues. V was shortened by 7 bases and J by 7 bases, with 20 bases between the two germline ends. In DNA form, the CDR3 reads TGCAGCGCTGAGGGGCAGGGGCGCGGTAATGAGCAGTTCTTC. Translated, it gives CSAEGQGRGNEQFF.

CDR3 region: CASGGIGGGNQPQHF. CDR3 DNA: TGTGCCAGCGGGGGGATTGGTGGAGGCAATCAGCCCCAGCATTTT. V gene TRBV25-1 combines with J gene TRBJ1-5; D may be TRBD1 (5 bases). Between the trimmed V and J ends, which lost 8 bases and 2 bases, there was a span of 16 bases. The CDR3 contains 15 residues. Germline V gives CDR1 MGHDK, CDR2 SYGVNS.

The J gene is TRBJ2-2, the V gene TRBV2; a weak D match, TRBD2 (5 bases). V lost 6 bases, J lost 4 bases, and 12 bases lay in between. Germline CDR1 SNHLY, CDR2 FYNNEI. The CDR3 has 14 amino acids. The CDR3 DNA sequence: TGTGCCAGCAGGAGGGCGATGAGCACCGGGGAGCTGTTTTTT. Translating it yields CASRRAMSTGELFF.

This rearrangement joins TRBV7-9 to TRBJ1-1, with D hard to call. From germline, CDR1 is SEHNR and CDR2 FQNEAQ (reference sequence). The V end was cut by 5 bases, the J end by 0 bases, with 16 bases between. The CDR3 runs to 16 residues. Here the CDR3 DNA reads TGTGCCAGCAGCCCCTACTCCCCCACAGTGAACACTGAAGCTTTCTTT. Translated, it gives CASSPYSPTVNTEAFF.

As to this clone: The same CDR3 arises from other DNA sequences in this sample as well. This chain uses TRBV18 with TRBJ2-5, with a possible D match to TRBD2 (7 bases). The CDR3 extends over 13 amino acids. Between the trimmed V and J ends, which lost 3 bases and 5 bases, there was a span of 10 bases. CDR1 is KGHSH and CDR2 is LQKENI in the germline V gene. CDR3 sequence: CASSPEGGETQYF. The CDR3 DNA follows: TGTGCCAGCTCACCGGAGGGGGGGGAGACCCAGTACTTC.